A single sample gave rise to the 11 T cell receptor beta chains below, sequenced in a study of blood T cells in healthy people across ages. The second PCR ran about 6 to 11 cycles with a sample-barcoded 5' primer and J-beta primers. MiXCR, run by TCRdb on the 5' RACE reads, gives a single entry per CDR3 protein. The sample has more than 700,000 distinct CDR3 sequences; 40% to 65% are singletons. The specimen was blood. These receptors were collected from a man older than 75 in good health.

Only a few counts were recorded for this clonotype. A junction end diverges from the germline sequence, so it may reflect a read error. This chain connects TRBV7-7 to TRBJ2-5; TRBD1 might be the D (8 bases). This CDR3 contains 14 residues. Germline assignment: CDR1 SSHAT and CDR2 FNYEAQ (reference sequence). CDR3 residues: CASSPTGGVETQYF. The CDR3 DNA sequence: TGTGCTAGCAGCCCCACAGGGGGGGTTGAGACCCAGTACTTC.

This chain uses TRBV7-3 with TRBJ2-3; TRBD1 matches 9 bases. Germline V lookup: CDR1 SGHTA, CDR2 FQGTGA. J lost 3 bases, V lost 0 bases, and 13 bases had no gene match. The CDR3 loop spans 19 amino acids. CDR3 loop: CASSLTGSGQGIGTDTQYF. In DNA, the CDR3 is TGTGCCAGCAGCTTAACCGGTTCCGGACAGGGGATCGGGACAGATACGCAGTATTTT.

The chain is built from TRBV7-3 and TRBJ2-7, with 10 positions matching TRBD2. Germline trimming cut 5 bases from V and 6 bases from J; bases unmatched to any gene: 7. From germline, CDR1 is SGHTA and CDR2 FQGTGA. This CDR3 has 14 amino acids. The CDR3 region is CASSPLAGVSEQYF. The CDR3, as DNA: TGTGCCAGCAGCCCCCTAGCGGGAGTATCCGAGCAGTACTTC.

The genes are TRBV5-1 and TRBJ2-5; D uncertain. The CDR3 is 14 residues long. V dropped 1 base and J dropped 1 base, with 8 bases sitting between them. CDR1 is SGHRS, CDR2 YFSETQ, per germline. CDR3 sequence reads: CASSLFSAQETQYF. CDR3 sequence (DNA): TGCGCCAGCAGCTTGTTTTCCGCCCAAGAGACCCAGTACTTC. Using reference TRBV5-1 and TRBJ2-5 for the parts outside the CDR3, the full variable domain is KAGVTQTPRYLIKTRGQQVTLSCSPISGHRSVSWYQQTPGQGLQFLFEYFSETQRNKGNFPGRFSGRQFSNSRSEMNVSTLELGDSALYLCASSLFSAQETQYFGPGTRLLVL.

The V and J genes are TRBV7-2 and TRBJ2-4, with TRBD2 matching 9 bases. The ends lost 1 base at V and 0 bases at J; junction bases unmatched: 10. The CDR3 length is 19 residues. Per the germline V gene, CDR1 is SGHTA and CDR2 is FQGNSA. CDR3 in amino acids: CASSLGASSGAGAKNIQYF. The CDR3 nucleotides are TGTGCCAGCAGCTTAGGGGCGTCTAGCGGGGCGGGAGCCAAAAACATTCAGTACTTC.

The chain joins TRBV28 to TRBJ2-1; no firm D call. Germline V gene data show CDR1 as MDHEN and CDR2 as SYDVKM. This CDR3 spans 12 amino acids. V was trimmed by 7 bases and J by 5 bases, leaving 9 bases between them. The CDR3 here is CASTRLNNEQFF. CDR3 in DNA: TGTGCCAGCACCCGGCTCAACAATGAGCAGTTCTTC.

V gene TRBV29-1 combines with J gene TRBJ2-3; either TRBD1 or TRBD2 may fit D (5 bases each). The V gene lost 6 bases and the J gene lost 6 bases, with 13 bases spanning the gap. The CDR3 spans 12 residues. Germline assignment: CDR1 SQVTM and CDR2 ANQGSEA. The chain's CDR3 is CSVERGSDTQYF. The CDR3 DNA reads as TGCAGCGTGGAGAGGGGATCGGATACGCAGTATTTT.

The chain carries TRBV20-1 and TRBJ1-2; D gene ambiguous. CDR1 is DFQATT, CDR2 SNEGSKA, per germline (reference sequence). The CDR3 totals 13 residues. V was trimmed by 3 bases and J by 7 bases, leaving 15 bases between them. CDR3 coding DNA: TGCAGTGCTAGCGTTAATTTCGCGGTTGGCTACACCTTC. Translation gives CSASVNFAVGYTF.

This clonotype came up a few times. This rearrangement joins TRBV20-1 to TRBJ1-4; D unclear. Germline CDR1 DFQATT, CDR2 SNEGSKA (reference sequence). Trimming took 2 bases from V and 7 from J, leaving 11 bases between them. The CDR3 contains 13 residues. CDR3 DNA: TGCAGTGCTAGAAAGGGAGTCGGTGAAAAACTGTTTTTT. Protein: CSARKGVGEKLFF.

The V gene is TRBV20-1, the J gene TRBJ2-4, with a tentative D call TRBD2 (6 bases). The CDR3 is 13 amino acids. Trimming took off 7 bases at V and 6 bases at J, with 16 bases between the two ends. From germline, CDR1 is DFQATT and CDR2 SNEGSKA (reference sequence). CDR3 in amino acids: CSVAGKGGNIQYF. As DNA, the CDR3 is TGCAGTGTTGCCGGAAAGGGAGGAAACATTCAGTACTTC.

To note about this clonotype: Possible read error: a much larger clone is one base away. The chain uses TRBV3-1 and TRBJ2-1; 12 bases line up with TRBD2. Germline lookup yields CDR1 LGHDT and CDR2 YNNKEL (reference sequence). The CDR3 is 15 amino acids. CDR3 residues: CVSSRTSGAYNEQFF. The CDR3 coding sequence is TGTGTCAGCAGCCGGACTAGCGGGGCCTACAATGAGCAGTTCTTC.